These T cell receptor beta chains were read from a single sample in a study of shared clonotypes between healthy human individuals. Sequenced by immunoSEQ multiplex PCR; TCRdb stores in-frame clones only, minus some. Found here are about 470,000 clones, roughly 77% of them singletons; the top ten hold around 13%. Sequencing used PBMCs. The receptors stem from a woman in her thirties or forties in good health. Some clones in this sample may be carry-over from other donors' samples. CDR3s include the opening cysteine and the closing phenylalanine or tryptophan. D genes are given only for firm matches. Clone size is not always given. Where it is, it says once, few, many or a class for expanded clones.

clone_size,j_call,d_call,v_call,cdr3_nt,cdr3_aa
few,TRBJ2-2,.,TRBV19,TGTGCCACCCCTCTTAGCGGGAACACCGGGGAGCTGTTTTTT,CATPLSGNTGELFF
.,TRBJ2-2,TRBD2,TRBV4-3,TGCGCCAGCAGCCAAGCGCTCCCCTTCCCGGGAGGGCCCCACGGGGAGCTGTTTTTT,CASSQALPFPGGPHGELFF
.,TRBJ2-1,TRBD2,TRBV5-1,TGCGCCAGCAGCTCCACTAGCGGGGGCTACAATGAGCAGTTCTTC,CASSSTSGGYNEQFF
.,TRBJ1-4,.,TRBV6-6,TGTGCCAGCAGTTACTCTGCCGGGGAAAGGGCAAAACTGTTTTTT,CASSYSAGERAKLFF
.,TRBJ1-2,TRBD1,TRBV9,TGTGCCAGCAGCCAGGGGGGAGGGTATGGCTACACCTTC,CASSQGGGYGYTF
.,TRBJ1-2,.,TRBV18,TGTGCCAGCTCACCAAGGGGGGACATACCTTATAACTATGGCTACACCTTC,CASSPRGDIPYNYGYTF
.,TRBJ1-1,TRBD1,TRBV7-9,TGTGCCAGCAGCTCAGACAGGGAAGGTGGAACTGAAGCTTTCTTT,CASSSDREGGTEAFF
.,TRBJ1-5,.,TRBV2,TGTGCCAGCATCAGGGAGAGCAATCAGCCCCAGCATTTT,CASIRESNQPQHF
.,TRBJ2-1,TRBD1,TRBV11-2,TGTGCCAGCAGCTTAGAAGGTGGGACAGGGCACAATGAGCAGTTCTTC,CASSLEGGTGHNEQFF
.,TRBJ1-1,.,TRBV14,TGTGCCAGCAGCCCCTGGAGGGACCGGAACACTGAAGCTTTCTTT,CASSPWRDRNTEAFF
.,TRBJ1-2,TRBD1,TRBV6-6,TGTGCCAGCACCAATTCCGGGACAGGCTTCTATGGCTACACCTTC,CASTNSGTGFYGYTF
.,TRBJ2-2,.,TRBV7-9,TGTGCCAGCAGCTTCGTGGGAAACACCGGGGAGCTGTTTTTT,CASSFVGNTGELFF
.,TRBJ2-1,TRBD2,TRBV28,TGTGCCAGCAGTTTATCGTGGACTAGCGGGAAGAATGAGCAGTTCTTC,CASSLSWTSGKNEQFF